Given below is one TCR beta chain in context. Antigen: not known. V trimming: 4 bases; J trimming: 5 bases; junction bases outside the gene matches: 2. CDR1 SGHNT and CDR2 YYREEE come from the germline V gene (reference sequence). CDR3 length: 14 residues. This sample is drawn from a study of T cell responses to AZD1222 COVID-19 vaccine. Study-level points and caveats: Sampling that yielded the repertoires occurred only after the peak T cell response.

Sequencing used immunoSEQ multiplex PCR; TCRdb keeps in-frame clones, though not all of them. The table lists 110,000 or so clones, 75% to 95% of them singletons. J is TRBJ2-5 and V is TRBV5-4; 13 nucleotides align to TRBD2. This TCR was recovered from an adult who received the MenACWY meningococcal vaccine as a control. The sample in question was peripheral blood, obtained 28 days after the second dose of the MenACWY control vaccine. CDR3 region: CASSKLAGGETQYF. The CDR3 DNA sequence: TGTGCCAGCAGCAAACTAGCGGGAGGGGAGACCCAGTACTTC. The full variable domain, with the rest looked up from reference TRBV5-4 and TRBJ2-5, is ETGVTQSPTHLIKTRGQQVTLRCSSQSGHNTVSWYQQALGQGPQFIFQYYREEENGRGNFPPRFSGLQFPNYSSELNVNALELDDSALYLCASSKLAGGETQYFGPGTRLLVL.